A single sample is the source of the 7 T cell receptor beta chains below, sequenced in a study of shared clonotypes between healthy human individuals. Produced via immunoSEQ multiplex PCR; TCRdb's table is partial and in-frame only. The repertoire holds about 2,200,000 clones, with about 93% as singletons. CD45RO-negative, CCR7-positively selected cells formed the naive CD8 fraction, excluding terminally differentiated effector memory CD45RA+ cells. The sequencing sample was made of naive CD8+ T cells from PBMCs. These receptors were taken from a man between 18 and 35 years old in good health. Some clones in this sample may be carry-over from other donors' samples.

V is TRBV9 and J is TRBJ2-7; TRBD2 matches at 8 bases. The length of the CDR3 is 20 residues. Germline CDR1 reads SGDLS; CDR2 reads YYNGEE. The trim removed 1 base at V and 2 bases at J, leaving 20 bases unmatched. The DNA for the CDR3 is TGTGCCAGCAGCGTATACCCCTTAAGCGGGGGTTCGGTAACAGCCTACGAGCAGTACTTC. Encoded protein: CASSVYPLSGGSVTAYEQYF.

The CDR3 nucleotides are TGTGCCAGCAGCGAACATAGCGGGGCCTACAATGAGCAGTTCTTC. Protein sequence: CASSEHSGAYNEQFF. V is TRBV6-1 and J is TRBJ2-1, with 8 nucleotides matching TRBD2. The CDR3 spans 15 residues. V dropped 6 bases and J dropped 2; count of bases not matched to a gene: 6. Germline V gives CDR1 MNHNS, CDR2 SASEGT.

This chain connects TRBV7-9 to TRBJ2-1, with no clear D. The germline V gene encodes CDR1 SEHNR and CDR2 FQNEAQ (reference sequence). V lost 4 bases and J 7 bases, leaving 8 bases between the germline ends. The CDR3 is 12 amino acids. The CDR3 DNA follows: TGTGCCAGCAGCTCTTTAAAGAATGAGCAGTTCTTC. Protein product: CASSSLKNEQFF.

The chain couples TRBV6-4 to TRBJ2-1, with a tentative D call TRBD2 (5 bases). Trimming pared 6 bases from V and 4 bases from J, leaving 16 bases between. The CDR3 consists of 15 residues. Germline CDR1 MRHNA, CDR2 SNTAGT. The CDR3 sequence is CASSPRAGPYNEQFF. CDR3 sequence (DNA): TGTGCCAGCAGCCCAAGGGCGGGTCCTTACAATGAGCAGTTCTTC.

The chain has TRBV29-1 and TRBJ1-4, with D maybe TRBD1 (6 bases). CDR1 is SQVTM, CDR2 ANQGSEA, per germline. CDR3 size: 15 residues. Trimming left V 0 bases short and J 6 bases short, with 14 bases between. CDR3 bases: TGCAGCGTTGAAGATGAGGAGGGGGTGGATGAAAAACTGTTTTTT. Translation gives CSVEDEEGVDEKLFF.

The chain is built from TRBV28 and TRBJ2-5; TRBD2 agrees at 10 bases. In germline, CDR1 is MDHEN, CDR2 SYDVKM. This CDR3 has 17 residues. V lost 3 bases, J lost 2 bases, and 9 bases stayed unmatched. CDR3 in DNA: TGTGCCAGCAGTTTCGCCGGGACTAGCGCATATCAAGAGACCCAGTACTTC. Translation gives CASSFAGTSAYQETQYF.

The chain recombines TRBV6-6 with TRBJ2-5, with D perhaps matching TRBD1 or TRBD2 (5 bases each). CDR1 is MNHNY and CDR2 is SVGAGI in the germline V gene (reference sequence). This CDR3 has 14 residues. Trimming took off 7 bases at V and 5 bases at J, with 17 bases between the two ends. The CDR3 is CASTPRDVQETQYF. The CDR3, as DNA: TGTGCCAGCACCCCCCGGGACGTCCAGGAGACCCAGTACTTC.